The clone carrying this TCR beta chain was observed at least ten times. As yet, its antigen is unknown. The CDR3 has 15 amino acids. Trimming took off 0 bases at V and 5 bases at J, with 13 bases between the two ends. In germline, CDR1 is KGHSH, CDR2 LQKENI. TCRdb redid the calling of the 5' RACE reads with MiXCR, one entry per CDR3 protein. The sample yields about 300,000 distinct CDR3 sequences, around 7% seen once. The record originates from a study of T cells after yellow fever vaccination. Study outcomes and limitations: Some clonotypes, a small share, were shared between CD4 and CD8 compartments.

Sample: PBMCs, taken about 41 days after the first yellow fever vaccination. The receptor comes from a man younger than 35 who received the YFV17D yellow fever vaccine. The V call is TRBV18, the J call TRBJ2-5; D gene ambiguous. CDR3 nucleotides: TGTGCCAGCTCACCACCGTCCCAAAGTTTGGAGACCCAGTACTTC. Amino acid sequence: CASSPPSQSLETQYF.